This T cell receptor beta chain comes out of a study of OX40 agonist ivuxolimab in advanced cancers. Findings and limits, study-wide: In the 0.1 to 3.0 mg/kg range, CD4+ and CD8+ blood T cells had expanded clonally by week 6. The expanded peripheral T cells' antigen specificity was not determined. More expanded clones were found, on average, in CD8+ than in CD4+ T cells.

The germline V gene encodes CDR1 WNHNN and CDR2 SYGVQD (reference sequence). The CDR3 is 18 amino acids. V shed 0 bases, J shed 4 bases, and the junction held 13 bases outside the gene matches. Comment on this clone: The antigen is undetermined.

Clones were read by immunoSEQ multiplex PCR, and TCRdb kept only the in-frame ones, dropping some. This sample carries more than 65,000 clones, around 89% of them seen once, and the ten largest clones take around 0.4%. Samples of blood were obtained at baseline, on cycle 4 day 1, and on cycle 7 day 1. Sequencing used CD4+ or CD8+ T cells sorted from blood, obtained in a trial of the OX40 agonist ivuxolimab. The clonotype comes from an adult with an advanced solid tumor such as melanoma, head and neck, liver or kidney cancer. This sequence joins TRBV10-1 and TRBJ2-5; the match to TRBD1 covers 8 bases. The DNA of the CDR3 is TGCGCCAGCAGTGAGTCGCCAGGACAGGGTTTAGAGGGAGAGACCCAGTACTTC. Translated: CASSESPGQGLEGETQYF.